This note documents a single T cell receptor (beta chain) sequence. A second about 6 to 12 cycle PCR used barcoded and J-beta primers. Unique molecular identifiers of 12 random nucleotides labeled each cDNA. TCRdb re-called the 5' RACE reads with MiXCR, one entry per CDR3 protein. The repertoire holds about 570,000 distinct CDR3 sequences, with approximately 25% as singletons. This specimen comes from a study of blood T cells in healthy people across ages. Deletions cut 5 bases from V and 1 base from J, with 11 bases between. CDR1 and CDR2 (germline): LNHDA, SQIVND (reference sequence). The CDR3 contains 14 residues. The authors drew around 9.3 milliliters of peripheral blood from each donor. Per sample, extraction of total RNA gave at least 5 micrograms in every case.

Material: blood. This receptor was obtained from a woman between 65 and 79 years old in good health. V gene TRBV19 combines with J gene TRBJ1-1; the D is unclear. The CDR3 loop is CASSLGPSNTEAFF. Written as DNA, the CDR3 is TGTGCCAGTAGTCTCGGCCCTTCGAACACTGAAGCTTTCTTT.